The rows below give T cell receptor beta chains drawn from one sample of a study of OX40 agonist ivuxolimab in advanced cancers. Repertoires were generated with immunoSEQ multiplex PCR, while TCRdb's copy carries only in-frame clones and drops some. Seen here are tens of thousands of clones, roughly 92% observed once, and the top ten hold around 2.3%. Sequenced here: CD4+ or CD8+ T cells sorted from blood, sampled in a trial of the OX40 agonist ivuxolimab. The receptors derive from an adult with an advanced solid tumor such as melanoma, head and neck, liver or kidney cancer. The CDR3 runs from the conserved cysteine through the conserved F or W. The order of the fields is D gene, V gene, J gene, clone size, CDR3 protein, CDR3 DNA. A D gene is named only where the DNA matches it firmly. Only some rows state a clone size, as once, few, many or a class for expanded clones.

>TRBD2|TRBV10-3|TRBJ2-5|once
CAISDMEGLGGETQYF
TGTGCCATCAGTGATATGGAGGGACTCGGGGGGGAGACCCAGTACTTC
>-|TRBV19|TRBJ2-1|-
CASTPHLNNEQFF
TGTGCCAGCACCCCTCACTTAAACAATGAGCAGTTCTTC
>TRBD2|TRBV19|TRBJ2-3|-
CASRAGGGDTQYF
TGTGCCAGCCGAGCGGGAGGGGGAGATACGCAGTATTTT
>-|TRBV11-3|TRBJ2-2|-
CASSLDQRTHTGELFF
TGTGCCAGCAGCTTAGATCAGCGGACCCACACCGGGGAGCTGTTTTTT
>TRBD1|TRBV9|TRBJ1-1|-
CASSPGQWATEAFF
TGTGCCAGCAGCCCGGGACAGTGGGCCACTGAAGCTTTCTTT
>-|TRBV4-2|TRBJ1-5|-
CASSLPSGPGLRGQPQHF
TGTGCCAGCAGCCTACCTTCCGGGCCAGGTTTAAGAGGCCAGCCCCAGCATTTT
>TRBD2|TRBV28|TRBJ2-3|-
CASSSAGGLYTDTQYF
TGTGCCAGCAGCTCTGCGGGGGGACTCTACACAGATACGCAGTATTTT
>-|TRBV28|TRBJ1-2|-
CASSLKGGARGGYTF
TGTGCCAGCAGTTTAAAAGGAGGTGCCAGGGGTGGCTACACCTTC
>-|TRBV18|TRBJ2-1|-
CASSPPGRDEQFF
TGTGCCAGCTCACCACCGGGTAGGGATGAGCAGTTCTTC
>-|TRBV27|TRBJ2-7|-
CASSLNGQTYEQYF
TGTGCCAGCAGTTTAAATGGACAGACTTACGAGCAGTACTTC
>-|TRBV6-1|TRBJ1-1|-
CASTMTGTTEAFF
TGTGCCAGCACCATGACGGGAACCACTGAAGCTTTCTTT
>TRBD2|TRBV6-6|TRBJ2-1|-
CASSYPTSGSYNEQFF
TGTGCCAGCAGTTACCCGACTAGCGGGAGCTACAATGAGCAGTTCTTC
>TRBD2|TRBV9|TRBJ2-1|-
CASSPGGTSGFGFYNEQFF
TGTGCCAGCAGCCCGGGGGGGACTAGCGGGTTCGGTTTTTACAATGAGCAGTTCTTC
>-|TRBV5-1|TRBJ2-2|-
CASSFSKPSWDPGELFF
TGCGCCAGCAGCTTCTCCAAACCCTCGTGGGACCCCGGGGAGCTGTTTTTT
>-|TRBV7-2|TRBJ1-2|-
CASSLDSALRGYTF
TGTGCCAGCAGCTTAGATTCCGCCCTTAGGGGCTACACCTTC
>TRBD2|TRBV2|TRBJ2-1|-
CASSAQRGKDEQFF
TGTGCCAGCAGTGCTCAGCGGGGGAAGGATGAGCAGTTCTTC
>-|TRBV30|TRBJ2-2|-
CAWKGRGTGELFF
TGTGCCTGGAAGGGGCGCGGCACCGGGGAGCTGTTTTTT
>TRBD1|TRBV19|TRBJ2-5|-
CASSGATGNSQTQYF
TGTGCCAGTAGTGGCGCGACAGGGAATAGTCAGACCCAGTACTTC
>TRBD2|TRBV7-9|TRBJ2-5|-
CASSFFRTSGKETQYF
TGTGCCAGCAGCTTTTTTAGGACTAGCGGTAAAGAGACCCAGTACTTC
>TRBD2|TRBV9|TRBJ2-1|-
CASSAPGLPSDEQFF
TGTGCCAGCAGCGCCCCGGGACTACCTTCGGATGAGCAGTTCTTC
>TRBD1|TRBV27|TRBJ1-6|-
CASSYLDRANVHFSPLHF
TGTGCCAGCAGTTATCTCGACAGGGCCAACGTACATTTTTCACCCCTCCACTTT
>TRBD2|TRBV7-2|TRBJ2-5|-
CASSIAGGLETQYF
TGTGCCAGCAGTATAGCGGGAGGCTTGGAGACCCAGTACTTC
>-|TRBV21-1|TRBJ1-5|once
CASSKGDRVGKNSNQPQHF
TGTGCCAGCAGCAAAGGGGACAGGGTAGGGAAGAATAGCAATCAGCCCCAGCATTTT
>-|TRBV5-6|TRBJ1-2|-
CASSLGLGTYYGYTF
TGTGCCAGCAGCTTGGGGCTGGGGACATATTATGGCTACACCTTC
>-|TRBV7-9|TRBJ1-2|-
CASSSRRYGYTF
TGTGCCAGCAGCTCCCGACGGTATGGCTACACCTTC
>-|TRBV7-2|TRBJ2-7|-
CASSLSFMGALPYEQYF
TGTGCCAGCAGCTTAAGTTTTATGGGGGCCCTACCCTACGAGCAGTACTTC
>-|TRBV6-5|TRBJ1-1|-
CASNSGEGTEAFF
TGTGCCAGCAACAGCGGGGAGGGCACTGAAGCTTTCTTT
>-|TRBV27|TRBJ2-7|-
CASSLSGGGQLRREQYF
TGTGCCAGCAGTTTATCAGGGGGAGGACAGCTAAGGCGGGAGCAGTACTTC
>-|TRBV28|TRBJ1-1|few
CASSPSKHPVAEAFF
TGTGCCAGCAGCCCGTCTAAGCATCCCGTGGCTGAAGCTTTCTTT
>TRBD1|TRBV14|TRBJ2-6|-
CASSQELYRGPGANVLTF
TGTGCCAGCAGCCAAGAACTGTACAGGGGCCCTGGGGCCAACGTCCTGACTTTC
>-|TRBV9|TRBJ2-3|-
CASSVRGSSDTQYF
TGTGCCAGCAGTGTGCGGGGTAGCTCAGATACGCAGTATTTT
>-|TRBV11-2|TRBJ2-1|-
CASSLGQPTYNEQFF
TGTGCCAGCAGCTTAGGCCAGCCCACCTACAATGAGCAGTTCTTC
>-|TRBV11-2|TRBJ2-5|-
CASSPALGKTQYF
TGTGCCAGCAGCCCCGCTTTAGGGAAGACCCAGTACTTC
>TRBD1|TRBV7-2|TRBJ1-5|few
CASSPDRGRQPQHF
TGTGCCAGCAGCCCGGACAGGGGTAGGCAGCCCCAGCATTTT
>-|TRBV28|TRBJ1-2|-
CASSFSRTSGARTF
TGTGCCAGCAGTTTTTCCCGGACTTCAGGGGCCCGCACCTTC
>-|TRBV6-4|TRBJ2-1|-
CASSVERGGEQFF
TGTGCCAGCAGCGTAGAGAGAGGCGGTGAGCAGTTCTTC
>TRBD1|TRBV27|TRBJ2-7|once
CASRRDRSSYEQYF
TGTGCCAGCAGGAGGGACAGGAGCTCCTACGAGCAGTACTTC
>-|TRBV6-6|TRBJ1-2|few
CASSLQGDYGYTF
TGTGCCAGCAGTTTACAGGGAGACTATGGCTACACCTTC
>TRBD1|TRBV29-1|TRBJ1-2|-
CSAWTGANYGYTF
TGCAGCGCTTGGACAGGGGCTAACTATGGCTACACCTTC
>TRBD1|TRBV19|TRBJ2-7|-
CASRDRGTYEQYF
TGTGCCAGCCGGGACAGGGGAACGTACGAGCAGTACTTC
>-|TRBV21-1|TRBJ1-5|-
CASSSSKAGTQANQPQHF
TGTGCCAGCAGCTCCTCCAAGGCGGGGACACAAGCGAATCAGCCCCAGCATTTT
>TRBD2|TRBV10-2|TRBJ2-7|-
CASSESRGGRIFYEQYF
TGCGCCAGCAGTGAGTCGAGGGGCGGGAGGATTTTTTACGAGCAGTACTTC
>TRBD1|TRBV5-6|TRBJ2-5|-
CASSLVGQGMGETQYF
TGTGCCAGCAGCTTGGTAGGACAGGGTATGGGGGAGACCCAGTACTTC
>-|TRBV6-5|TRBJ1-5|-
CASSSRVARPQHF
TGTGCCAGCAGCTCTCGGGTTGCGCGGCCCCAGCATTTT
>-|TRBV19|TRBJ2-5|-
CASRPFADQETQYF
TGTGCCAGTAGACCTTTTGCGGATCAAGAGACCCAGTACTTC
>-|TRBV11-2|TRBJ1-2|-
CASSLSQATGYGYTF
TGTGCCAGCAGCTTATCACAGGCAACCGGCTATGGCTACACCTTC
>-|TRBV7-2|TRBJ1-1|once
CASSLGSPITNTEAFF
TGTGCCAGCAGCTTAGGTTCACCCATTACGAACACTGAAGCTTTCTTT
>-|TRBV9|TRBJ2-7|-
CASSVTGSIYEQYF
TGTGCCAGCAGCGTAACGGGGTCGATCTACGAGCAGTACTTC
>TRBD1|TRBV27|TRBJ1-1|few
CASRHRGRIGEAFF
TGTGCCAGCAGACACAGGGGAAGGATTGGTGAAGCTTTCTTT
>TRBD1|TRBV7-2|TRBJ2-7|-
CASSQQGREQYF
TGTGCCAGCAGCCAACAGGGGCGCGAGCAGTACTTC
>-|TRBV5-6|TRBJ1-4|-
CASSLVGPSGEKLFF
TGTGCCAGCAGCTTGGTTGGCCCCTCCGGTGAAAAACTGTTTTTT
>TRBD1|TRBV5-4|TRBJ2-5|-
CASSFPTGDSETQYF
TGTGCCAGCAGTTTTCCAACAGGGGATTCTGAGACCCAGTACTTC
>-|TRBV4-3|TRBJ2-4|-
CASSQETVRGAAKNIQYF
TGCGCCAGCAGCCAAGAAACGGTGAGGGGAGCGGCCAAAAACATTCAGTACTTC
>-|TRBV30|TRBJ2-7|-
CAWSARSDSEQYF
TGTGCCTGGAGTGCTAGGAGCGACTCCGAGCAGTACTTC
>-|TRBV7-9|TRBJ2-1|-
CASSRWLIDNNEQFF
TGTGCCAGCAGCCGTTGGTTAATCGACAACAATGAGCAGTTCTTC
>TRBD1|TRBV7-2|TRBJ2-3|-
CASSFDRGVFTDTQYF
TGTGCCAGCAGCTTCGACAGGGGAGTTTTCACAGATACGCAGTATTTT
>-|TRBV9|TRBJ2-3|-
CASSPLYRGATDTQYF
TGTGCCAGCAGCCCATTGTACCGGGGGGCTACAGATACGCAGTATTTT